This T cell receptor (beta chain) was retrieved from a study of blood T cell repertoires in COVID-19. Study background: Whether acute or convalescent, the COVID-19 samples came from the United States, Italy and Spain. Sources were T cells, B-cell-depleted T cells, or PBMCs; the material itself was cDNA or gDNA.

Germline V gene sequence: CDR1 LNHNV, CDR2 YYDKDF (reference sequence). The CDR3 is made up of 14 amino acids. V was cut by 0 bases and J by 8 bases, with 13 bases left in between. In the original workflow: Amplifying reference gene primers gave estimates of nucleated cell counts. Only in-frame clones appear in the TCRdb table, and some are missing; sequencing was by immunoSEQ multiplex PCR. The V and J calls and clone size were taken over from that table, and D and trimming were inferred from the DNA. This table has under 200,000 clones, roughly 85% appearing once. The gene calls are TRBV15 and TRBJ1-2, with D hard to call. Sample: peripheral blood. The source is a man aged 60 to 75 with acute or convalescent COVID-19. The CDR3 sequence: CATSREVEGIGYTF. CDR3 coding DNA: TGTGCCACCAGCAGAGAAGTTGAGGGAATCGGCTACACCTTC.